The 25 T cell receptor beta chains below were found in one sample sequenced in a study of blood T cells in healthy people across ages. Alongside a J-beta primer mix, a sample-barcoded 5' primer served in a second PCR lasting roughly 6 to 11 cycles. In TCRdb, the 5' RACE reads were re-called with MiXCR into one record per CDR3 protein. The data hold some 1.4 million distinct CDR3 sequences, with approximately 38% observed a single time. The sequencing input was blood. The receptors originated from a woman aged 18-35 years in good health.

The J gene is TRBJ2-2, the V gene TRBV9; D is perhaps TRBD1 (6 bases). CDR1 is SGDLS and CDR2 is YYNGEE in the germline V gene. This CDR3 region has 16 residues. The V and J ends lost 3 bases and 10 bases respectively, with 22 bases between them. The CDR3 loop is CASSGPRAGTKEELFF. DNA for the CDR3: TGTGCCAGCAGCGGTCCCCGGGCCGGGACAAAAGAGGAGCTGTTTTTT.

This clonotype was seen a few times. V and J are TRBV5-5 and TRBJ1-4; 7 nucleotides match TRBD1. With 0 bases clipped from V and 5 bases from J, the junction kept 10 bases outside the gene matches. The CDR3 is made up of 17 amino acids. Germline V gives CDR1 SGHKS, CDR2 YYEKEE (reference sequence). The DNA for the CDR3 is TGTGCCAGCAGCTTGGTAGGGGCCGGGACAGACAATGAAAAACTGTTTTTT. This gives the protein CASSLVGAGTDNEKLFF.

This clonotype was seen at least ten times. V gene TRBV7-2 combines with J gene TRBJ2-1; D gene uncertain. Trimming took 5 bases from V and 8 from J, leaving 16 bases between them. Germline V gene data show CDR1 as SGHTA and CDR2 as FQGNSA. The length of the CDR3 is 14 residues. CDR3 amino acids: CASSPFLSGDEQFF. CDR3 in DNA: TGTGCCAGCAGCCCATTCTTGTCGGGCGATGAGCAGTTCTTC. Using reference TRBV7-2 and TRBJ2-1 for the parts outside the CDR3, the full variable domain is GAGVSQSPSNKVTEKGKDVELRCDPISGHTALYWYRQSLGQGLEFLIYFQGNSAPDKSGLPSDRFSAERTGGSVSTLTIQRTQQEDSAVYLCASSPFLSGDEQFFGPGTRLTVL.

The chain carries TRBV20-1 and TRBJ2-2, with TRBD2 matching 12 bases. The CDR3 sequence is 15 residues long. Germline V CDR1 and CDR2: DFQATT, SNEGSKA (reference sequence). The junction had 6 bases not matched to a gene; V was cut back by 4 bases and J by 6 bases. CDR3: CSATSGREKAGELFF. The DNA for the CDR3 is TGCAGTGCTACTAGCGGGAGGGAAAAGGCCGGGGAGCTGTTTTTT.

This chain joins TRBV20-1 and TRBJ2-7; D might be TRBD1 or TRBD2, each matching 7 bases. Trimming shortened V by 3 bases and J by 2 bases, and 17 bases separated the two germline ends. Germline V gene lookup returns CDR1 DFQATT and CDR2 SNEGSKA (reference sequence). The CDR3 is 15 residues long. CDR3 bases: TGCAGTGCTAGGTACCCAGGGGGGGGCCCCTACGAGCAGTACTTC. This sequence encodes CSARYPGGGPYEQYF.

The rearrangement uses TRBV27 and TRBJ2-3; 7 bases map to TRBD2. The CDR3 is 16 residues long. CDR1 is MNHEY, CDR2 SMNVEV, per germline (reference sequence). V lost 5 bases, J lost 1 base, and 9 bases stayed unmatched. For the CDR3, the DNA is TGTGCCAGCAGTCTGCGGGACTACCCAGGCACAGATACGCAGTATTTT. This encodes CASSLRDYPGTDTQYF.

This chain uses TRBV7-9 with TRBJ2-4; D is unresolved. The J call may be in error: the DNA end matches TRBJ2-7 better. This CDR3 contains 15 residues. CDR1 is SEHNR, CDR2 FQNEAQ, per germline (reference sequence). The CDR3 reads CASSLAFLGRNEQYF. The CDR3 DNA reads as TGTGCCAGCAGCTTAGCTTTTTTGGGCCGCAACGAGCAGTACTTC.

This clonotype was picked up a small number of times. The CDR3 nucleotides are TGTGCCACCAGTGATTCGAGACAGGGCAGCAATCAGCCCCAGCATTTT. This sequence encodes CATSDSRQGSNQPQHF. The V gene is TRBV24-1, the J gene TRBJ1-5; 7 nucleotides match TRBD1. The junction had 4 bases not matched to a gene; V was cut back by 2 bases and J by 1 base. The CDR3 spans 16 residues. The V gene's germline CDR1 is KGHDR and CDR2 SFDVKD.

On this clonotype: A far larger clone is one nucleotide away, so this likely arose from a read error. The chain couples TRBV25-1 to TRBJ1-1, with a possible D match to TRBD1 (5 bases). The CDR3 is 11 residues long. The V end was cut by 6 bases, the J end by 3 bases, with 5 bases between. CDR1 and CDR2 from the germline V gene are MGHDK and SYGVNS. In DNA, the CDR3 is TGTGCCAGCAGGGGGCACACTGAAGCTTTCTTT. This encodes CASRGHTEAFF. Combining the CDR3 with reference TRBV25-1 and TRBJ1-1 gives the whole variable domain EADIYQTPRYLVIGTGKKITLECSQTMGHDKMYWYQQDPGMELHLIHYSYGVNSTEKGDLSSESTVSRIRTEHFPLTLESARPSHTSQYLCASRGHTEAFFGQGTRLTVV.

This clonotype showed up just a few times. The V gene is TRBV10-1, the J gene TRBJ2-3; 10 bases match TRBD2. This CDR3 is built from 15 residues. V shed 6 bases and J 1 base; nucleotides not matched to a gene: 4. CDR1 is WNHNN and CDR2 is SYGVQD in the germline V gene (reference sequence). In DNA form, the CDR3 reads TGCGCCAGCAGCATCGGGACTAGCGGCACAGATACGCAGTATTTT. This gives the protein CASSIGTSGTDTQYF.

This clonotype has only a few counts. This chain joins TRBV20-1 and TRBJ2-1, with 7 nucleotides matching TRBD2. From germline, CDR1 is DFQATT and CDR2 SNEGSKA (reference sequence). The CDR3 spans 10 residues. The ends lost 5 bases at V and 11 bases at J; junction bases unmatched: 3. The DNA for the CDR3 is TGCAGTGCTCTTAGCGGGCAGCAGTTCTTC. Translation gives CSALSGQQFF.

V gene TRBV2 combines with J gene TRBJ2-3; D gene unclear. Per the germline V gene, CDR1 is SNHLY and CDR2 is FYNNEI. Trimming cost V 4 bases and J 12 bases, with 11 bases left between them. The CDR3 runs to 11 residues. CDR3 DNA: TGTGCCAGCAGTGGGTCCCTGCATCAGTATTTT. This codes for CASSGSLHQYF.

This clonotype was found a few times. V is TRBV10-2 and J is TRBJ2-7; D call uncertain. Per germline, CDR1 WSHSY and CDR2 SAAADI. The CDR3 is 11 residues long. V was trimmed by 8 bases and J by 6 bases, leaving 11 bases between them. The DNA for the CDR3 is TGCGCCAGCCAGTCAAGTACCGAGCAGTACTTC. Encoded protein: CASQSSTEQYF.

This chain joins TRBV20-1 and TRBJ2-3; the D gene is possibly TRBD1 (7 bases). The CDR3 covers 16 residues. From germline, CDR1 is DFQATT and CDR2 SNEGSKA (reference sequence). V lost 0 bases and J lost 4, with 17 bases in between. The CDR3 coding sequence is TGCAGTGCTAGAGATGGGGGACTGACAGGGCCAGATACGCAGTATTTT. Translating gives CSARDGGLTGPDTQYF.

The chain couples TRBV11-2 to TRBJ2-7; 7 bases are a match to TRBD2. CDR1 is SGHAT, CDR2 FQNNGV, per germline. This CDR3 contains 18 residues. Trimming removed 0 bases from V and 7 bases from J; junction bases left unmatched: 18. The CDR3 DNA follows: TGTGCCAGCAGCTTAGACCTCGCGGGGAGGGCCCTCCACAATGAGCAGTACTTC. It is translated as CASSLDLAGRALHNEQYF.

J is TRBJ2-7 and V is TRBV5-1; the match to TRBD1 covers 9 bases. CDR3 length: 14 amino acids. V lost 4 bases and J lost 6; bases outside the gene matches: 8. Per the germline V gene, CDR1 is SGHRS and CDR2 is YFSETQ. In nucleotides, the CDR3 is TGCGCCAGCAGCCATGGGACAGGGCTCCGCGAGCAGTACTTC. The encoded protein is CASSHGTGLREQYF.

At least ten counts were recorded for this clonotype. The genes are TRBV6-6 and TRBJ2-3; a possible D gene is TRBD2 (5 bases). CDR1 and CDR2 from the germline V gene are MNHNY and SVGAGI (reference sequence). V was trimmed by 4 bases and J by 2 bases, leaving 10 bases between them. CDR3 size: 14 residues. The CDR3 region is CASSFGGLTDTQYF. As DNA, the CDR3 is TGTGCCAGCAGTTTCGGCGGGCTCACAGATACGCAGTATTTT.

Only one count was recorded for this clonotype. Here the CDR3 reads CASSLRPLRPTEAFF. CDR3 coding DNA: TGTGCCAGCAGTTTAAGGCCTCTACGACCCACTGAAGCTTTCTTT. The chain recombines TRBV28 with TRBJ1-1; D unresolved. The CDR3 is 15 residues long. V dropped 2 bases and J dropped 4 bases, with 14 bases sitting between them. The germline CDR1 and CDR2 sequences are MDHEN and SYDVKM. The full variable domain, rest sourced from reference TRBV28 and TRBJ1-1, is DVKVTQSSRYLVKRTGEKVFLECVQDMDHENMFWYRQDPGLGLRLIYFSYDVKMKEKGDIPEGYSVSREKKERFSLILESASTNQTSMYLCASSLRPLRPTEAFFGQGTRLTVV.

V gene TRBV6-1 combines with J gene TRBJ2-3; TRBD2 agrees at 12 bases. The CDR3 is made up of 20 amino acids. V dropped 4 bases and J dropped 1; count of bases not matched to a gene: 15. Per germline, CDR1 MNHNS and CDR2 SASEGT. DNA of the CDR3: TGTGCCAGCAGTGCCCTCAATTCGAACGGACTAGCGGGGCGCACAGATACGCAGTATTTT. Its translation: CASSALNSNGLAGRTDTQYF.

In regard to this clonotype: Given a much more abundant clone one base away, this may be a read error. V usage is TRBV27 and J usage is TRBJ2-7; tentative D call: TRBD1 (5 bases). Germline lookup yields CDR1 MNHEY and CDR2 SMNVEV (reference sequence). The germline V and J ends were trimmed by 7 bases and 0 bases, with 10 bases remaining between them. The CDR3 runs 13 residues. CDR3 loop: CASKGPSSYEQYF. CDR3 DNA sequence: TGTGCCAGCAAGGGGCCTAGCTCCTACGAGCAGTACTTC.

This clonotype has only a few counts. The V and J genes are TRBV29-1 and TRBJ1-2; D ambiguous. This CDR3 is 12 amino acids long. Per germline, CDR1 SQVTM and CDR2 ANQGSEA. Trimming stripped 3 bases from V and 0 bases from J, with 5 bases between. The CDR3 reads CSVEYSNYGYTF. In DNA, the CDR3 is TGCAGCGTTGAGTACTCTAACTATGGCTACACCTTC.

This clonotype was observed a few times. This chain uses TRBV4-1 with TRBJ2-1; 7 bases agree with TRBD2. The V gene end was trimmed by 8 bases and the J gene end by 8 bases; junction bases not matched to a gene: 12. The CDR3 has 14 amino acids. Germline CDR1 MGHRA, CDR2 YSYEKL. CDR3 protein: CASAPGLEFDEQFF. The CDR3 DNA reads as TGCGCCAGCGCCCCAGGACTAGAATTCGATGAGCAGTTCTTC.

This clonotype was counted a few times. The CDR3 reads CASSQDQGSGTNYGYTF. The CDR3 DNA sequence: TGCGCCAGCAGCCAAGATCAAGGGTCAGGGACTAACTATGGCTACACCTTC. V usage is TRBV4-1 and J usage is TRBJ1-2; weak D call: TRBD1 (5 bases). This CDR3 is built from 17 residues. The ends were cut back, 0 bases at V and 0 bases at J, with 14 bases in the middle. Germline values: CDR1 MGHRA, CDR2 YSYEKL.

This rearrangement joins TRBV5-1 to TRBJ2-1; D not certain. The CDR3 contains 11 residues. Germline V lookup: CDR1 SGHRS, CDR2 YFSETQ. Trimming took 3 bases from V and 9 from J, leaving 7 bases between them. The CDR3 loop reads CASSSKGEQFF. CDR3 coding DNA: TGCGCCAGCAGCTCCAAAGGTGAGCAGTTCTTC.

CDR3 nucleotide sequence: TGTGCCAGCAGCTTAGGATTGACTAGCGGGATCCAGGGGTTCTTC. Amino acids: CASSLGLTSGIQGFF. This sequence joins TRBV11-2 and TRBJ2-1; TRBD2 aligns across 11 bases. With 1 base clipped from V and 15 bases from J, the junction kept 11 bases outside the gene matches. CDR1 and CDR2 from the germline V gene are SGHAT and FQNNGV. The CDR3 covers 15 residues. Together with reference TRBV11-2 and TRBJ2-1, the CDR3 gives the full variable domain: EAGVAQSPRYKIIEKRQSVAFWCNPISGHATLYWYQQILGQGPKLLIQFQNNGVVDDSQLPKDRFSAERLKGVDSTLKIQPAKLEDSAVYLCASSLGLTSGIQGFFGPGTRLTVL.